The 18 T cell receptor beta chains in this list originate from one sample, sequenced in a study of blood T cell repertoires in COVID-19. Sequenced by immunoSEQ multiplex PCR; TCRdb stores in-frame clones only, minus some. The sample contains approximately 270,000 clones, about 90% of which appear only once. The specimen sequenced was PBMCs or T cells enriched from blood (not recorded which). The receptor set was obtained from a human donor in a cohort exposed to, infected with or recovered from COVID-19 (not recorded which). The donor label of this sample is uncertain.

V is TRBV6-2 or TRBV6-3 and J is TRBJ2-7; 7 bases are a match to TRBD2. Germline loops: CDR1 MNHEY, CDR2 SVGEGT. CDR3 length: 14 amino acids. Unmatched junction bases numbered 11, after V lost 6 bases and J lost 6 bases. The CDR3 DNA is TGTGCCAGCAGCTTCGCCGGGGGGTCCCTCGAGCAGTACTTC. Amino acids: CASSFAGGSLEQYF.

The chain uses TRBV19 and TRBJ2-7; 8 bases match TRBD1. Looked up from germline, CDR1 is LNHDA and CDR2 is SQIVND (reference sequence). The CDR3 totals 15 residues. V was pared by 1 base and J by 2 bases, with 4 bases of the junction left unmatched. The CDR3, as DNA: TGTGCCAGTAGTATAGGGACAGGGAATACCTACGAGCAGTACTTC. Translation: CASSIGTGNTYEQYF.

The chain employs TRBV28 and TRBJ2-7; TRBD1 agrees at 7 bases. V trimming: 5 bases; J trimming: 0 bases; junction bases outside the gene matches: 7. This CDR3 has 15 amino acids. In germline, CDR1 is MDHEN, CDR2 SYDVKM. CDR3 sequence (DNA): TGTGCCAGCAGTCCCCCGGGACAGACCTCCTACGAGCAGTACTTC. Residues: CASSPPGQTSYEQYF.

The gene calls are TRBV14 and TRBJ2-2; 11 bases are shared with TRBD1. This CDR3 contains 14 residues. V lost 9 bases and J lost 7; bases outside the gene matches: 7. From germline, CDR1 is SGHDN and CDR2 FVKESK. The CDR3 here is CASTGTGGIGELFF. The CDR3 DNA reads TGTGCCAGTACCGGGACAGGGGGGATCGGGGAGCTGTTTTTT.

The CDR3 here is CASSLLEEQYF. CDR3 DNA: TGTGCCAGCAGCTTATTGGAGGAGCAGTACTTC. The J gene is TRBJ2-7, the V gene TRBV11-2; no reliable D call. CDR1 is SGHAT, CDR2 FQNNGV, per germline. Trimming left V 2 bases short and J 7 bases short, with 6 bases between. CDR3 length equals 11 residues.

The chain couples TRBV14 to TRBJ1-2; D is uncertain. CDR3 size: 13 residues. The V and J ends lost 4 bases and 5 bases respectively, with 11 bases between them. The V gene's germline CDR1 is SGHDN and CDR2 FVKESK. The CDR3, as DNA: TGTGCCAGCAGCCTTAAGGTCGGGTATGGCTACACCTTC. Translation gives CASSLKVGYGYTF.

The V call is TRBV6-1, the J call TRBJ1-5, with TRBD1 identical over 11 bases. The CDR3 length is 16 residues. Germline V gives CDR1 MNHNS, CDR2 SASEGT. V dropped 4 bases and J dropped 7; count of bases not matched to a gene: 9. The CDR3 loop reads CASSVSDRGLRQPQHF. The CDR3 DNA is TGTGCCAGCAGTGTTTCGGACAGGGGGCTAAGACAGCCCCAGCATTTT.

This clone was counted a single time. The chain couples TRBV2 to TRBJ1-1, with D possibly TRBD1 on 5 matching bases. The V gene lost 6 bases and the J gene lost 8 bases, with 22 bases spanning the gap. This CDR3 spans 15 amino acids. Germline CDR1 reads SNHLY; CDR2 reads FYNNEI. The CDR3 loop is CASRETPGPGGEAFF. CDR3 sequence (DNA): TGTGCCAGCAGAGAGACCCCGGGGCCGGGGGGAGAAGCTTTCTTT.

J is TRBJ2-7 and V is TRBV5-5, with 7 bases aligning to TRBD2. This CDR3 comprises 13 residues. V gave up 4 bases and J gave up 3 bases; unmatched junction bases: 4. Germline V gives CDR1 SGHKS, CDR2 YYEKEE (reference sequence). CDR3 DNA sequence: TGTGCCAGCAGCATAGGGACTAACTACGAGCAGTACTTC. Translating it yields CASSIGTNYEQYF.

The rearrangement uses TRBV2 and TRBJ2-5; D not certain. The CDR3 is 13 residues long. Trimming pared 6 bases from V and 2 bases from J, leaving 10 bases between. Germline V gene lookup returns CDR1 SNHLY and CDR2 FYNNEI. The CDR3 spells CASRGVGQETQYF. The CDR3 region has the DNA TGTGCCAGCAGGGGCGTGGGTCAAGAGACCCAGTACTTC.

The rearrangement links TRBV28 to TRBJ2-7; D gene uncertain. The CDR3 sequence is 12 residues long. Germline V gene sequence: CDR1 MDHEN, CDR2 SYDVKM. With 10 bases removed from V and 0 bases from J, the gap between germline ends came to 10 bases. CDR3 sequence reads: CATSGYSYEQYF. CDR3 DNA sequence: TGTGCCACCTCCGGGTACTCCTACGAGCAGTACTTC.

This clone was detected ten times or more. CDR3 residues: CASSLTAGKGYEQYF. The DNA of the CDR3 is TGTGCCAGCAGCCTAACGGCGGGAAAAGGCTACGAGCAGTACTTC. This sequence joins TRBV6-5 and TRBJ2-7; D is perhaps TRBD2 (6 bases). CDR3 length: 15 amino acids. Germline CDR1 and CDR2: MNHEY and SVGAGI. Between the trimmed V and J ends, which lost 6 bases and 3 bases, there was a span of 18 bases.

This chain connects TRBV11-2 to TRBJ1-3, with TRBD1 matching 7 bases. The germline V gene has CDR1 SGHAT and CDR2 FQNNGV. Trimming took 6 bases from V and 3 from J; bases not matched to a gene: 5. The CDR3 is made up of 14 amino acids. The CDR3 sequence is CASRLTGVGNTIYF. Here the CDR3 DNA reads TGTGCCAGCAGATTAACAGGGGTTGGAAACACCATATATTTT. The variable domain in full, completed from reference TRBV11-2 and TRBJ1-3, reads EAGVAQSPRYKIIEKRQSVAFWCNPISGHATLYWYQQILGQGPKLLIQFQNNGVVDDSQLPKDRFSAERLKGVDSTLKIQPAKLEDSAVYLCASRLTGVGNTIYFGEGSWLTVV.

In this sample, this clone turned up a few times. The rearrangement uses TRBV2 and TRBJ1-5; TRBD1 agrees at 7 bases. With V trimmed by 5 bases and J by 3 bases, 7 bases remained unmatched. This CDR3 is built from 15 residues. Germline CDR1 reads SNHLY; CDR2 reads FYNNEI. This chain's CDR3 is CASSLDRSPNQPQHF. CDR3 nucleotide sequence: TGTGCCAGCAGTTTGGACAGGTCTCCCAATCAGCCCCAGCATTTT.

The V call is TRBV6-1, the J call TRBJ1-5; 7 nucleotides match TRBD1. The CDR3 loop spans 18 amino acids. Germline lookup yields CDR1 MNHNS and CDR2 SASEGT. V lost 0 bases and J lost 4; bases outside the gene matches: 12. The CDR3 sequence: CASSEARGARGYNQPQHF. Written as DNA, the CDR3 is TGTGCCAGCAGTGAAGCGCGCGGGGCCAGGGGGTATAATCAGCCCCAGCATTTT.

This chain links TRBV10-3 with TRBJ2-2; maybe TRBD1 (6 bases). CDR3 length equals 14 residues. Between the trimmed V and J ends, which lost 8 bases and 1 base, there was a span of 11 bases. Germline assignment: CDR1 ENHRY and CDR2 SYGVKD. The CDR3 region has the DNA TGTGCCATCGAAGGACAGAAGAACACCGGGGAGCTGTTTTTT. As protein: CAIEGQKNTGELFF.

This rearrangement joins TRBV7-9 to TRBJ2-5; TRBD2 agrees at 9 bases. The V and J ends lost 2 bases and 2 bases, in that order; junction bases with no gene match: 12. This CDR3 has 18 amino acids. CDR1 and CDR2 from the germline V gene are SEHNR and FQNEAQ (reference sequence). The CDR3 DNA follows: TGTGCCAGCAGCTTATTTCTCATAGCGGGGGATTTTCAAGAGACCCAGTACTTC. The encoded protein is CASSLFLIAGDFQETQYF.

The gene calls are TRBV11-1 and TRBJ1-1; no firm D call. Trimming removed 5 bases from V and 8 bases from J, with 12 bases in between. Germline values: CDR1 SGHAT, CDR2 FQDESV (reference sequence). The CDR3 has 12 amino acids. For the CDR3, the DNA is TGTGCCAGCAGCCCATTCAATCGGGAAGCTTTCTTT. It yields the protein CASSPFNREAFF.